This T cell receptor (beta chain) was retrieved from a study of blood T cell repertoires in COVID-19. Overall study context: Spain, Italy and the United States supplied samples that represented acute and convalescent COVID-19.

Everyone who took part was 18 to 89 years old, and they came from 24 US areas. Germline assignment: CDR1 LGHDT and CDR2 YNNKEL (reference sequence). Trimming removed 4 bases at V and 0 bases at J, with 12 bases between. There are 16 residues in the CDR3. The repertoire was sequenced with immunoSEQ multiplex PCR; TCRdb's copy has only in-frame clones and lacks some. The sample includes 100,000 to 150,000 clones, about 86% of them seen just once. This sequence was found in a woman in her forties or fifties who had recovered from COVID-19. Sequencing was performed on PBMCs or T cells enriched from blood (not recorded which). The rearrangement links TRBV3-1 (or the pseudogene TRBV3-2) to TRBJ1-4; maybe TRBD1 (5 bases). The DNA for the CDR3 is TGTGCCAGCAGCCGACGACAGCCTGCAACTAATGAAAAACTGTTTTTT. Protein: CASSRRQPATNEKLFF.